The text below deals with one T cell receptor (beta chain). CDR1 DFQATT and CDR2 SNEGSKA come from the germline V gene (reference sequence). This CDR3 contains 16 residues. UMI-labeled 5' RACE was used, and it produced the TCR beta libraries. TCRdb reprocessed the 5' RACE reads, with one entry per CDR3 protein and no DNA. The sample totals 15,000 to 20,000 distinct CDR3 sequences; its top ten clones hold 4.5% to 6%. The sample comes from a study of human CD8 memory T cell subsets. The TCR was taken from a human donor in good health. The chain employs TRBV20-1 and TRBJ1-2; without DNA, the TCRdb call of TRBD1 cannot be checked. What was sequenced was CD8+ stem-like memory T cells (TSCM and TCM) sorted from PBMCs. Subset here: stem-like memory CD8 T cells (TSTEM), CCR7+ PD-1- TIGIT-. The chain's CDR3 is CSAYSSQGALIYGYTF.